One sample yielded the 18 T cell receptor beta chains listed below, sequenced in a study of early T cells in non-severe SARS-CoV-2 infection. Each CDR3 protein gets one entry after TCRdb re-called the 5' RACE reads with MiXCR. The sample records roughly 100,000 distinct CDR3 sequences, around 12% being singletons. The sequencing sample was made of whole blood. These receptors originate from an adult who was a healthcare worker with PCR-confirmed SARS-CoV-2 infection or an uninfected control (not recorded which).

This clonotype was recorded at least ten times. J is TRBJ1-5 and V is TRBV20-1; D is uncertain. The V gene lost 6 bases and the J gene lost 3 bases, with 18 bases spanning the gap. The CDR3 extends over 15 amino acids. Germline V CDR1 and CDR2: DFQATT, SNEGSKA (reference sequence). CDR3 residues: CSARDLGRSNQPQHF. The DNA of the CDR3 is TGCAGTGCCCGAGATTTGGGCAGGTCCAATCAGCCCCAGCATTTT.

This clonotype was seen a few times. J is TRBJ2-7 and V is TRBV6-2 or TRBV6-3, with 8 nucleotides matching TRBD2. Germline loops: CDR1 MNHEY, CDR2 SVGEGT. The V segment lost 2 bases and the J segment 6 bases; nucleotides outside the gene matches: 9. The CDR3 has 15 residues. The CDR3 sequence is CASSYRSGSSLEQYF. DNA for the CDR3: TGTGCCAGCAGTTACAGGAGCGGGAGCTCTCTCGAGCAGTACTTC.

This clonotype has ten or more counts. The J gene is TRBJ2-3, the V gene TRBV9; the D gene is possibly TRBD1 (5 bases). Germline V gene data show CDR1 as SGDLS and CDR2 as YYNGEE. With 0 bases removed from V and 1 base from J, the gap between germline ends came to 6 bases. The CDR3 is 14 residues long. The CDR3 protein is CASSVEGGTDTQYF. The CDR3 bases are TGTGCCAGCAGCGTAGAAGGGGGCACAGATACGCAGTATTTT. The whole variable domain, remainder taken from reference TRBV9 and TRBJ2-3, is DSGVTQTPKHLITATGQRVTLRCSPRSGDLSVYWYQQSLDQGLQFLIQYYNGEERAKGNILERFSAQQFPDLHSELNLSSLELGDSALYFCASSVEGGTDTQYFGPGTRLTVL.

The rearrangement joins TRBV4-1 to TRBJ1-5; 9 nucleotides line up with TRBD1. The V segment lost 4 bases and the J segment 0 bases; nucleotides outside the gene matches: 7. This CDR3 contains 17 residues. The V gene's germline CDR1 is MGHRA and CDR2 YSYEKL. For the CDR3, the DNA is TGCGCCAGCAGCCCGACACAGGGGGCATATAGCAATCAGCCCCAGCATTTT. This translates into CASSPTQGAYSNQPQHF.

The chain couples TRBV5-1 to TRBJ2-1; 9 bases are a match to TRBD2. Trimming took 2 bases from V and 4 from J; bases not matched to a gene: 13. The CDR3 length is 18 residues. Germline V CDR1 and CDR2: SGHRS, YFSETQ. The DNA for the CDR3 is TGCGCCAGCAGCTTCGGGGTCTATTCTAGCGGGGAGTACAATGAGCAGTTCTTC. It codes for CASSFGVYSSGEYNEQFF.

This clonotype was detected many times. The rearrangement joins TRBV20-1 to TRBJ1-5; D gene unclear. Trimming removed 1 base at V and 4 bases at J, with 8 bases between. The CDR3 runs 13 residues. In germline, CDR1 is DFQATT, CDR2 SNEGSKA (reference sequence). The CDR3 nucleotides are TGCAGTGCTAGAGGCACAGAAAATCAGCCCCAGCATTTT. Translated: CSARGTENQPQHF.

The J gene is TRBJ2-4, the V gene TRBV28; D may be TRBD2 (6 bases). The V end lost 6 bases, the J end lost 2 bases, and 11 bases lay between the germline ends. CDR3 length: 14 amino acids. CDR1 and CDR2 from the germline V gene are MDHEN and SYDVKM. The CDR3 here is CASSPGGSKNIQYF. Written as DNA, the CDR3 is TGTGCCAGCAGCCCCGGGGGTTCCAAAAACATTCAGTACTTC.

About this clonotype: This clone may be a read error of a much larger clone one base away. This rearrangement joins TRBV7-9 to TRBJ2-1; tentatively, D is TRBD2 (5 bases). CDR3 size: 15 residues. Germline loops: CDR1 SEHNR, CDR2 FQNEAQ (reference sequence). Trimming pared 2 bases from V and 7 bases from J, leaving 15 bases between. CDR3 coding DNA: TGTGCCAGCAGCTTAATGAGAGGGAGAAGGAATGAGCAGTTCTTC. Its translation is CASSLMRGRRNEQFF.

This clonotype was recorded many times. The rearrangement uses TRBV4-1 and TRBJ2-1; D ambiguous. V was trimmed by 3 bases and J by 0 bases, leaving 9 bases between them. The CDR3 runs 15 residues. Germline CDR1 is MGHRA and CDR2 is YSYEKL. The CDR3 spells CASSHGTSSYNEQFF. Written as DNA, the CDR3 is TGCGCCAGCAGCCATGGTACGAGCTCCTACAATGAGCAGTTCTTC.

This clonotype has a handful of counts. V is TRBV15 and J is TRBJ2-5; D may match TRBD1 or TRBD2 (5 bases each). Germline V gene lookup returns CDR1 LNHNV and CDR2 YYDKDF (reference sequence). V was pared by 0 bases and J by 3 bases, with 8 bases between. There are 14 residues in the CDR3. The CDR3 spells CATSRDLGEETQYF. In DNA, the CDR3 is TGTGCCACCAGCAGAGATTTGGGGGAAGAGACCCAGTACTTC.

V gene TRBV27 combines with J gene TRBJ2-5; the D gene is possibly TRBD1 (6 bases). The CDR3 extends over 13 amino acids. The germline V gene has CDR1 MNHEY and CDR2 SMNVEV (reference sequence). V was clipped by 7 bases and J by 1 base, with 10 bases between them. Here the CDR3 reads CASNRGGQETQYF. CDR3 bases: TGTGCCAGCAATCGAGGGGGCCAAGAGACCCAGTACTTC.

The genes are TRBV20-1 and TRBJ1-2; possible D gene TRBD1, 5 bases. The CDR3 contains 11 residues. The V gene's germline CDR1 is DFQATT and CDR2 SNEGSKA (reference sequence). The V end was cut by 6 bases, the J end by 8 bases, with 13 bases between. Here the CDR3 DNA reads TGCAGTGCCGGGACTCCCGGAGGCTACACCTTC. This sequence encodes CSAGTPGGYTF.

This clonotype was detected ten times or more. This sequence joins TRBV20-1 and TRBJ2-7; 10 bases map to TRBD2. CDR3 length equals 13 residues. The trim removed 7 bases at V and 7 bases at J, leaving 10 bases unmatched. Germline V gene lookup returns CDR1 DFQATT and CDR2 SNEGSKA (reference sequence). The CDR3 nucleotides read TGCAGTGGCCGCCCTAGCGGGAGAGGTGAGCAGTACTTC. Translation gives CSGRPSGRGEQYF.

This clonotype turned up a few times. The CDR3 sequence is CSAPIAGGYNEQFF. In nucleotides, the CDR3 is TGCAGTGCTCCAATAGCGGGGGGGTACAATGAGCAGTTCTTC. The rearrangement joins TRBV20-1 to TRBJ2-1, with 11 bases lining up with TRBD2. CDR1 is DFQATT, CDR2 SNEGSKA, per germline (reference sequence). CDR3 length: 14 residues. Unmatched junction bases numbered 4, after V lost 5 bases and J lost 4 bases.

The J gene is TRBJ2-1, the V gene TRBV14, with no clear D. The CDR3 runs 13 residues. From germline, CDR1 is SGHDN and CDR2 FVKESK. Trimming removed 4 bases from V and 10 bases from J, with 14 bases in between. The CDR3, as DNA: TGTGCCAGCAGCCTGGGAAGAATCGGGGAGCAGTTCTTC. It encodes CASSLGRIGEQFF.

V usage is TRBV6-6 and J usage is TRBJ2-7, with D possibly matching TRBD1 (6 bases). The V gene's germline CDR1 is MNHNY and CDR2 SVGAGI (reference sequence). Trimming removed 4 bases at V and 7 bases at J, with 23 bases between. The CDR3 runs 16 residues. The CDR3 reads CASSLAPQGSMGEQYF. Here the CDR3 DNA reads TGTGCCAGCAGTTTGGCCCCACAGGGAAGTATGGGAGAGCAGTACTTC.

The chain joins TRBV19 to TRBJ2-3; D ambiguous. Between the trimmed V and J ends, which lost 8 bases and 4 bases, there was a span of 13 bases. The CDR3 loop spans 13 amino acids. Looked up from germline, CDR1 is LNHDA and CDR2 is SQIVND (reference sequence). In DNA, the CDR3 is TGTGCCAGTTCCCCAGAGTACCCAGATACGCAGTATTTT. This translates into CASSPEYPDTQYF.

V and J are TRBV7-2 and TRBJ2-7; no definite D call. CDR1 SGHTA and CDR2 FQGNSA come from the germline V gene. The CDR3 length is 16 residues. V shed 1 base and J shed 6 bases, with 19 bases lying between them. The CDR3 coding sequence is TGTGCCAGCAGCTTAGAGGGCCAATCCGCTATTCTCGAGCAGTACTTC. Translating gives CASSLEGQSAILEQYF. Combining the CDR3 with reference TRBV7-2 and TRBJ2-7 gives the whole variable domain GAGVSQSPSNKVTEKGKDVELRCDPISGHTALYWYRQSLGQGLEFLIYFQGNSAPDKSGLPSDRFSAERTGGSVSTLTIQRTQQEDSAVYLCASSLEGQSAILEQYFGPGTRLTVT.